The rows below give T cell receptor beta chains drawn from one sample of a study of cytomegalovirus exposure and HLA in healthy donors. The protocol was immunoSEQ multiplex PCR, while the TCRdb copy is restricted to in-frame clones and leaves out a portion. This sample carries roughly 130,000 clones, 70% to 80% of them seen once, and the ten largest clones take approximately 2%. Sequencing used PBMCs. The origin of the receptors is a man between 18 and 35 years old in good health and CMV-seronegative. Each CDR3 is given with its conserved first and last residue. Clone size appears in some rows only: once, few, many, or a class for an expanded clone.

j_call: TRBJ1-5; v_call: TRBV11-2; clone_size: .; cdr3_aa: CASSLAGAANQPQHF
j_call: TRBJ1-5; v_call: TRBV2; clone_size: .; cdr3_aa: CASNLQGVNQPQHF
j_call: TRBJ1-1; v_call: TRBV7-9; clone_size: .; cdr3_aa: CASSLTGQGSAFF
j_call: TRBJ2-1; v_call: TRBV6-6; clone_size: .; cdr3_aa: CASKASGSAYEQFF
j_call: .; v_call: TRBV28; clone_size: .; cdr3_aa: CASSLSGQIYEQYF
j_call: TRBJ2-4; v_call: TRBV5-1; clone_size: .; cdr3_aa: CASRASGTPTNIQYF
j_call: TRBJ2-7; v_call: TRBV28; clone_size: .; cdr3_aa: CASSVETGRREQYF
j_call: TRBJ1-1; v_call: TRBV29-1; clone_size: .; cdr3_aa: CSVLDMNTEAFF
j_call: TRBJ1-2; v_call: TRBV25-1; clone_size: .; cdr3_aa: CASSQAGSDRGYTF
j_call: TRBJ1-5; v_call: TRBV6-4; clone_size: once; cdr3_aa: CASSESGGGQPQHF
j_call: TRBJ2-7; v_call: TRBV28; clone_size: .; cdr3_aa: CASSLSGGVYEQYF
j_call: TRBJ1-1; v_call: TRBV6-5; clone_size: .; cdr3_aa: CASSYFRVLNTEAFF
j_call: TRBJ1-2; v_call: TRBV5-1; clone_size: .; cdr3_aa: CASSLEGSYGYTF
j_call: TRBJ1-5; v_call: TRBV2; clone_size: few; cdr3_aa: CASSLLTYYSNQPQHF
j_call: TRBJ2-1; v_call: TRBV5-1; clone_size: few; cdr3_aa: CASSLYVGRANEQFF
j_call: TRBJ1-6; v_call: TRBV4-3; clone_size: .; cdr3_aa: CASRRDRINSPLHF
j_call: TRBJ2-1; v_call: TRBV6-5; clone_size: .; cdr3_aa: CASSYHLAGGGNEQFF
j_call: TRBJ2-6; v_call: TRBV28; clone_size: .; cdr3_aa: CASRFFGRGRMGSGANVLTF
j_call: TRBJ2-7; v_call: TRBV7-6; clone_size: .; cdr3_aa: CASNPGPGQGPLRQYF
j_call: TRBJ2-1; v_call: TRBV10-2; clone_size: few; cdr3_aa: CASSTSGRDLRSYNEQFF
j_call: TRBJ1-1; v_call: TRBV18; clone_size: .; cdr3_aa: CASSLRVLNTEAFF
j_call: TRBJ1-1; v_call: TRBV7-9; clone_size: .; cdr3_aa: CASSLADITEAFF
j_call: TRBJ1-1; v_call: TRBV12-2; clone_size: .; cdr3_aa: CASRRAAGPEAFF